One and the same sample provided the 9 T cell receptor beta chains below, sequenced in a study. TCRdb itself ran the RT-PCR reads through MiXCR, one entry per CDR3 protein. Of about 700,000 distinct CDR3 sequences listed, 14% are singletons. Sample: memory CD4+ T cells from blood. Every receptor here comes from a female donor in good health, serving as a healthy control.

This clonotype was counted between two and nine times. The CDR3 nucleotides read TGCAGTGCTAGTCTGCAGAGCCTCGAGACCCAGTACTTC. Translation: CSASLQSLETQYF. The chain links TRBV20-1 to TRBJ2-5; unclear D gene. The CDR3 runs 13 residues. In germline, CDR1 is DFQATT, CDR2 SNEGSKA (reference sequence). V shed 3 bases and J shed 5 bases, with 13 bases lying between them.

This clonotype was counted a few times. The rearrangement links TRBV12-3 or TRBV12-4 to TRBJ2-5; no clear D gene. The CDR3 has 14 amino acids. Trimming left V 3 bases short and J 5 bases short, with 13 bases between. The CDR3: CASSFGWAGETQYF. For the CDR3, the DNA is TGTGCCAGCAGTTTCGGCTGGGCCGGGGAGACCCAGTACTTC.

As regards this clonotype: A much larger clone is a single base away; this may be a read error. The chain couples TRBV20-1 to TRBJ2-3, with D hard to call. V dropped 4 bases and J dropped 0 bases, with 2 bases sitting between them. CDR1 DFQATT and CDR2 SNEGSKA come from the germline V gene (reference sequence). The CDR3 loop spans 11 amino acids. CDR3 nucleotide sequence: TGCAGTGCTACTAGCACAGATACGCAGTATTTT. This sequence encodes CSATSTDTQYF.

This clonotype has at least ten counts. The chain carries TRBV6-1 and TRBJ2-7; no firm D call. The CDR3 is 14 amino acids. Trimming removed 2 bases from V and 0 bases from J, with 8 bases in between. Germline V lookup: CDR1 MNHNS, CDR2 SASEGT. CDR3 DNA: TGTGCCAGCAGTGAAAATGCCCTCTCCTACGAGCAGTACTTC. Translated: CASSENALSYEQYF.

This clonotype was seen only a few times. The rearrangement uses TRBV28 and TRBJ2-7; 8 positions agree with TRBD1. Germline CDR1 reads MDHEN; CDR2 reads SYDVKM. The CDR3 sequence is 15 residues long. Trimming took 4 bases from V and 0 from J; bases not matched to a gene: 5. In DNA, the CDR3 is TGTGCCAGCAGTTATACCGGACAGGGCTCCTACGAGCAGTACTTC. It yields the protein CASSYTGQGSYEQYF. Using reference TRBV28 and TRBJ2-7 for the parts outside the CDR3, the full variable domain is DVKVTQSSRYLVKRTGEKVFLECVQDMDHENMFWYRQDPGLGLRLIYFSYDVKMKEKGDIPEGYSVSREKKERFSLILESASTNQTSMYLCASSYTGQGSYEQYFGPGTRLTVT.

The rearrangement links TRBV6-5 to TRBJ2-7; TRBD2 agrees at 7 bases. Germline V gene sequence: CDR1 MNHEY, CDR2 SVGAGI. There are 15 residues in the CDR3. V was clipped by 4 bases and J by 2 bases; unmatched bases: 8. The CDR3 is CASSFGGSDAYEQYF. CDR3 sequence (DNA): TGTGCCAGCAGTTTCGGCGGGAGCGATGCCTACGAGCAGTACTTC.

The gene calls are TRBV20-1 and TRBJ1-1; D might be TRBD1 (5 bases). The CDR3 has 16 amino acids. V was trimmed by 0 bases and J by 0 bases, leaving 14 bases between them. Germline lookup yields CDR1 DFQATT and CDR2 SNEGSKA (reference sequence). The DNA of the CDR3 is TGCAGTGCTAGAGAAGAAACGGGACTGATGAACACTGAAGCTTTCTTT. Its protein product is CSAREETGLMNTEAFF.

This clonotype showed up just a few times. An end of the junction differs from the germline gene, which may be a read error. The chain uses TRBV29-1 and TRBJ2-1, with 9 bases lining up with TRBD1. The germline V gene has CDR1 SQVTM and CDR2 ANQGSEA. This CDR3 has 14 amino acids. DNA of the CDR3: TGCAGCGTGGAAGGGGACAGGGCTCAGGATGAGCAGTTCTTC. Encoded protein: CSVEGDRAQDEQFF.

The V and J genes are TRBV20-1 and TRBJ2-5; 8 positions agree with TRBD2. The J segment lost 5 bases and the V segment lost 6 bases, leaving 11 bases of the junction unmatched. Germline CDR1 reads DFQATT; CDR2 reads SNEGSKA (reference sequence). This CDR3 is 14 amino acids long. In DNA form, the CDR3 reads TGCAGTGCACGGCGGGGGGCCGAGGGGGAGACCCAGTACTTC. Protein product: CSARRGAEGETQYF.